The present entry profiles one TCR beta chain with its context. This clonotype appeared a few times. Its antigen is not yet known. Within one base of it there is no much larger clone, and no base qualities were kept. The sample comes from a study of T cells after yellow fever vaccination (dated by TCRdb to between 2019 and 2020). Looking at the study overall: The SMART-Seq v4 Ultra Low Input RNA kit was used to prepare libraries from fractions with low cell numbers. To follow T-cell clones before and after both primary and booster YFV17D yellow fever vaccination, bulk TCR alpha and beta repertoires underwent longitudinal sequencing. Blood samples were taken at several timepoints before and after primary and secondary immunization, and bulk PBMC replicates and cell subsets were isolated. The cohort comprised two healthy male donors, one aged 18 to 29 and one aged 30 to 39 years. Findings and caveats that apply to the study as a whole: Compared with the primary T-cell response, the secondary T-cell response was faster but weaker, reaching its peak on day 5 rather than on day 15. Most clones expanded after primary vaccination were re-detected after the booster (approximately 96% of CD4 and roughly 85% of CD8), suggesting broad memory maintenance. A small share of clonotypes was detected in both CD4 and CD8 compartments, with the overlap likely arising from convergent recombination. Because abundant contaminating clonotypes from the bulk population could be contained in FACS-sorted repertoires, computational filtering was required. Because the study included only a couple of donors, the extent to which the findings can be generalized is limited.

Sequencing relied on an Illumina NovaSeq 6000. Synthesis of TCR cDNA relied on 5'RACE template switching, a step that introduced a universal primer site along with unique molecular identifiers. Priming for cDNA synthesis came from both the TCR alpha and TCR beta constant segments. Library amplification involved two PCR steps, and the second step added sample barcodes and sequencing adapters. Sequencing of the libraries was done on either Illumina HiSeq 2500 (2x100 bp) or NovaSeq (2x150 bp). For the original study's pipeline: MIGEC handled demultiplexing of reads and collapsing into UMI consensus sequences, while MiXCR performed V(D)J alignment. Using edgeR on replicate PBMC samples, clonotypes were called vaccine-responding if FDR was below 0.01 and the log2 fold change was above 5 up to day 15. Each bulk clonotype was labeled CD4 or CD8 based on which sequenced repertoire, CD4 or CD8, contained the clonotype at higher abundance. In-frame beta chains were kept once TCRdb had trimmed the public reads at Q25 with fastp and called clones with MiXCR. Every CDR3 protein is listed once, alongside the most common genes and DNA of its rows. The authors' filters were not applied to this entry. For this sample the table gives some 120,000 distinct CDR3 sequences, of which about 8.4% were detected only once. The ten most abundant clones make up 40% of the sample.

Sequences SQVTM (CDR1) and ANQGSEA (CDR2) are obtained from the germline V gene. The V and J ends are trimmed by 3 bases and 9 bases, leaving 16 bases between them. The CDR3 spans 13 residues, from the cysteine through the phenylalanine. The retained sequence is limited to the CDR3, 39 bases, with the frame set at the first base. Explained via the paper, the treatment or condition label denotes: live attenuated yellow fever vaccine strain. PBMCs were isolated from peripheral blood using a standard Ficoll-Paque protocol. Dynabeads CD4 and CD8 positive selection kits were used to isolate the CD4 and CD8 T-cell fractions. TriZol was used to extract RNA from bulk PBMCs, from CD4 and CD8 fractions, and from dextramer-positive and dextramer-negative fractions.

The chain is assembled from TRBV29-1 and TRBJ2-3; TRBD2 is a weak D gene call, 7 bases matching. The receptor comes from a man between 18 and 35 years old who received the YFV17D yellow fever vaccine. The specimen comprised CD8+ T cells sorted from PBMCs, sampled on the day of the yellow fever booster vaccination. The nucleotides read TGCAGCGTTGATACGGGGGGCGAACCCACGCAGTATTTT. Its protein is CSVDTGGEPTQYF.